What follows are 27 T cell receptor beta chains derived from one specimen sequenced in a study of T-cell reconstitution after alpha-beta-depleted transplantation in children. It was with unique molecular identifiers that the TCRbeta library was prepared. A single record per CDR3 protein comes from TCRdb applying MiXCR to the PCR reads. Of around 130,000 distinct CDR3 sequences in the sample, approximately 8.7% were seen once. The specimen was PBMCs, mostly from graft donor cells, collected 180 days after TCRalphabeta/CD19-depleted stem cell transplant. The receptors originated from a girl less than two years old who had a stem cell transplant for combined immunodeficiency, so the T cells may come from the graft donor.

This rearrangement joins TRBV5-6 to TRBJ1-4; tentatively, D is TRBD1 (6 bases). Germline values: CDR1 SGHDT, CDR2 YYEEEE. The CDR3 runs 12 residues. The V and J ends lost 4 bases and 6 bases respectively, with 7 bases between them. CDR3 bases: TGTGCCAGCAGCAGGACAGATGAAAAACTGTTTTTT. The encoded protein is CASSRTDEKLFF.

The chain has TRBV6-5 and TRBJ2-7; 11 nucleotides align to TRBD2. Germline V gives CDR1 MNHEY, CDR2 SVGAGI. The trim removed 4 bases at V and 2 bases at J, leaving 4 bases unmatched. The length of the CDR3 is 15 residues. CDR3 sequence: CASSSLAGGPYEQYF. The DNA of the CDR3 is TGTGCCAGCAGTTCCCTAGCGGGGGGCCCCTACGAGCAGTACTTC.

This clonotype was detected only a few times. The chain uses TRBV18 and TRBJ1-1; possibly TRBD1 for D (5 bases). Germline V gene data show CDR1 as KGHSH and CDR2 as LQKENI. V was clipped by 2 bases and J by 7 bases, with 17 bases between them. This CDR3 is 15 amino acids long. The CDR3 DNA follows: TGTGCCAGCTCACCAGGGAGGGGCCCAGCCCGTGAAGCTTTCTTT. Its protein is CASSPGRGPAREAFF. Filled out from reference TRBV18 and TRBJ1-1, the complete variable domain reads NAGVMQNPRHLVRRRGQEARLRCSPMKGHSHVYWYRQLPEEGLKFMVYLQKENIIDESGMPKERFSAEFPKEGPSILRIQQVVRGDSAAYFCASSPGRGPAREAFFGQGTRLTVV.

The chain combines TRBV27 with TRBJ1-1; D unresolved. The germline V gene encodes CDR1 MNHEY and CDR2 SMNVEV (reference sequence). Trimming removed 5 bases at V and 4 bases at J, with 11 bases between. The CDR3 is made up of 13 amino acids. In DNA form, the CDR3 reads TGTGCCAGCAGTCGGCTTCGGGGCACTGAAGCTTTCTTT. Translated, it gives CASSRLRGTEAFF.

This clonotype was seen ten or more times. V gene TRBV14 combines with J gene TRBJ2-3; 12 bases line up with TRBD2. The CDR3 covers 16 residues. The V gene end was trimmed by 6 bases and the J gene end by 2 bases; junction bases not matched to a gene: 6. Germline CDR1 and CDR2: SGHDN and FVKESK. CDR3 in amino acids: CASSRRLAGDTDTQYF. CDR3 nucleotide sequence: TGTGCCAGCAGTCGAAGACTAGCGGGAGACACAGATACGCAGTATTTT.

This clonotype was seen a handful of times. The chain carries TRBV12-3 or TRBV12-4 and TRBJ2-5; 11 nucleotides align to TRBD2. With V trimmed by 7 bases and J by 4 bases, 14 bases remained unmatched. CDR3 length: 17 amino acids. CDR3 in amino acids: CASTYKGLAGGSETQYF. In DNA form, the CDR3 reads TGTGCCAGCACCTATAAGGGGCTAGCGGGAGGATCAGAGACCCAGTACTTC.

As to this clonotype: One end of the junction is discordant with germline, which a read error may explain. The chain carries TRBV5-1 and TRBJ2-7; TRBD1 matches at 11 bases. Germline CDR1 and CDR2: SGHRS and YFSETQ. This CDR3 contains 17 residues. The CDR3 region has the DNA TGCCCCAGCAGCCCCCGGGACAGGGGGTATGGTGGGTACGAGCAGTACTTC. Amino acid sequence: CPSSPRDRGYGGYEQYF.

This clonotype has a handful of counts. The chain joins TRBV6-1 to TRBJ2-7; no clear D. Germline CDR1 and CDR2: MNHNS and SASEGT. The CDR3 covers 13 residues. Trimming took off 5 bases at V and 5 bases at J, with 13 bases between the two ends. This CDR3 is CASSQALNHEQYF. CDR3 coding DNA: TGTGCCAGCAGTCAGGCCCTTAACCACGAGCAGTACTTC.

This clonotype was detected only a few times. The chain combines TRBV10-3 with TRBJ1-4; D is uncertain. This CDR3 has 12 residues. Germline CDR1 ENHRY, CDR2 SYGVKD. V was cut by 8 bases and J by 8 bases, with 12 bases left in between. In DNA, the CDR3 is TGTGCCATCGGACCGGGTAGGGAAAAACTGTTTTTT. Its translation: CAIGPGREKLFF.

This clonotype was detected only a few times. The J gene is TRBJ2-2, the V gene TRBV12-3 or TRBV12-4; 8 nucleotides line up with TRBD1. The CDR3 length is 15 residues. With V trimmed by 6 bases and J by 7 bases, 10 bases remained unmatched. The CDR3, as DNA: TGTGCCAGCAGCCATAGGACAGGGCGGGACGGGGAGCTGTTTTTT. Its protein product is CASSHRTGRDGELFF.

The rearrangement links TRBV10-3 to TRBJ2-2, with 7 nucleotides matching TRBD2. V gave up 8 bases and J gave up 0 bases; unmatched junction bases: 9. Germline V lookup: CDR1 ENHRY, CDR2 SYGVKD. This CDR3 is built from 16 residues. The CDR3 loop is CAIWRGTFSNTGELFF. CDR3 in DNA: TGTGCCATCTGGCGGGGGACGTTTTCGAACACCGGGGAGCTGTTTTTT.

V and J are TRBV6-5 and TRBJ1-5; D remains unclear. V was clipped by 4 bases and J by 2 bases, with 9 bases between them. The CDR3 sequence is 14 residues long. Germline-derived CDR1 and CDR2 are MNHEY and SVGAGI. The CDR3 DNA reads as TGTGCCAGCAGTTCCGGTTGGGGCAATCAGCCCCAGCATTTT. As protein: CASSSGWGNQPQHF.

The rearrangement joins TRBV30 to TRBJ2-2; 7 bases are a match to TRBD1. The germline V gene has CDR1 GTSNPN and CDR2 SVGIG (reference sequence). This CDR3 contains 16 residues. V lost 0 bases and J lost 6; bases outside the gene matches: 10. The CDR3 bases are TGTGCCTGGAGTGTAGCCCGACCGACAGGGCCCGGGGAGCTGTTTTTT. It encodes CAWSVARPTGPGELFF.

The gene calls are TRBV12-3 or TRBV12-4 and TRBJ2-7, with D possibly matching TRBD1 (7 bases). This CDR3 region has 17 residues. V lost 3 bases to trimming and J lost 0 bases, with 18 bases between them. The CDR3 here is CASSFIVGQGGSYEQYF. In nucleotides, the CDR3 is TGTGCCAGCAGTTTCATCGTTGGGCAGGGGGGCTCCTACGAGCAGTACTTC.

This chain uses TRBV10-3 with TRBJ2-5; D not certain. CDR1 and CDR2 (germline): ENHRY, SYGVKD. This CDR3 has 13 amino acids. V was shortened by 4 bases and J by 3 bases, with 9 bases between the two germline ends. CDR3 protein: CAISADGEETQYF. In DNA, the CDR3 is TGTGCCATCAGTGCGGACGGAGAAGAGACCCAGTACTTC.

A few counts support this clonotype. This chain joins TRBV4-3 and TRBJ2-1; D remains ambiguous. The V end was cut by 0 bases, the J end by 3 bases, with 9 bases between. Germline CDR1 reads LGHNA; CDR2 reads YSLEER. The CDR3 has 15 amino acids. This CDR3 reads CASSQDGSDYNEQFF. CDR3 in DNA: TGCGCCAGCAGCCAAGATGGGTCAGACTACAATGAGCAGTTCTTC.

This clonotype was seen many times. The V gene is TRBV20-1, the J gene TRBJ1-4; D not resolved. Between the trimmed V and J ends, which lost 6 bases and 0 bases, there was a span of 8 bases. There are 13 residues in the CDR3. CDR1 and CDR2 (germline): DFQATT, SNEGSKA (reference sequence). The CDR3 coding sequence is TGCAGTGCAAGACGGGCAACTAATGAAAAACTGTTTTTT. Encoded protein: CSARRATNEKLFF.

This clonotype has more than one count but fewer than ten. The V and J genes are TRBV19 and TRBJ2-7, with 7 bases matching TRBD1. V dropped 2 bases and J dropped 7; count of bases not matched to a gene: 2. Germline lookup yields CDR1 LNHDA and CDR2 SQIVND (reference sequence). The CDR3 totals 12 residues. The CDR3 is CASSITGQEQYF. In DNA form, the CDR3 reads TGTGCCAGTAGTATAACGGGACAGGAGCAGTACTTC.

This chain links TRBV20-1 with TRBJ2-3; possible D gene TRBD1, 6 bases. Per the germline V gene, CDR1 is DFQATT and CDR2 is SNEGSKA (reference sequence). The CDR3 spans 15 residues. The ends were cut back, 4 bases at V and 6 bases at J, with 20 bases in the middle. CDR3 in DNA: TGCAGTGCTACCCGGGACACCCCCGGACGGGATACGCAGTATTTT. Protein: CSATRDTPGRDTQYF.

DNA for the CDR3: TGTGCCAGCAGCCTCCACTCGTCGGATACGCAGTATTTT. This sequence encodes CASSLHSSDTQYF. The chain uses TRBV7-3 and TRBJ2-3; D is undetermined. The CDR3 loop spans 13 amino acids. V was trimmed by 5 bases and J by 6 bases, leaving 12 bases between them. CDR1 is SGHTA and CDR2 is FQGTGA in the germline V gene.

In this sample, this clonotype turned up a few times. The chain uses TRBV15 and TRBJ2-3; the match to TRBD2 covers 8 bases. CDR3 length: 15 residues. Unmatched junction bases numbered 8, after V lost 4 bases and J lost 5 bases. Looked up from germline, CDR1 is LNHNV and CDR2 is YYDKDF (reference sequence). DNA of the CDR3: TGTGCCACCAGCAAAAGGGTCCTAGCGGGAGATACGCAGTATTTT. Translated, it gives CATSKRVLAGDTQYF.

This chain joins TRBV18 and TRBJ1-5, with D possibly TRBD1 on 6 matching bases. CDR1 and CDR2 from the germline V gene are KGHSH and LQKENI. This CDR3 spans 14 amino acids. V lost 2 bases and J lost 1, with 6 bases in between. DNA for the CDR3: TGTGCCAGCTCACCAGGACAGAGCAATCAGCCCCAGCATTTT. It codes for CASSPGQSNQPQHF.

This clonotype was detected only a few times. The chain recombines TRBV29-1 with TRBJ1-1; D not certain. The CDR3 covers 15 residues. V lost 4 bases, J lost 1 base, and 16 bases lay in between. Germline CDR1 SQVTM, CDR2 ANQGSEA. CDR3 loop: CSVGKRAGENTEAFF. CDR3 DNA sequence: TGCAGCGTTGGGAAGAGGGCAGGAGAGAACACTGAAGCTTTCTTT.

This clonotype was recorded only once. The CDR3 does not end in the conserved phenylalanine or tryptophan, so this is likely a read error. The chain joins TRBV5-1 to TRBJ2-1; TRBD1 aligns across 9 bases. Germline loops: CDR1 SGHRS, CDR2 YFSETQ. V dropped 0 bases and J dropped 7; count of bases not matched to a gene: 5. This CDR3 spans 15 amino acids. The CDR3 loop reads CASSLDTGGRNEQFL. The CDR3 nucleotides are TGCGCCAGCAGCTTGGACACAGGGGGCAGGAATGAGCAGTTCTTG.

The table lists this clonotype with many counts. The chain employs TRBV9 and TRBJ1-1, with 7 bases fitting TRBD1. This CDR3 spans 14 amino acids. Trimming removed 4 bases from V and 1 base from J; junction bases left unmatched: 4. Germline CDR1 and CDR2: SGDLS and YYNGEE. The DNA for the CDR3 is TGTGCCAGCAGCTTGGACAGGACGAACACTGAAGCTTTCTTT. It yields the protein CASSLDRTNTEAFF.

This clonotype was observed a few times. J is TRBJ2-3 and V is TRBV4-1; 12 positions agree with TRBD2. The V segment lost 0 bases and the J segment 0 bases; nucleotides outside the gene matches: 13. This CDR3 region has 21 residues. CDR1 is MGHRA, CDR2 YSYEKL, per germline. CDR3 loop: CASSQDLWTSGKDTSTDTQYF. The CDR3 nucleotides read TGCGCCAGCAGCCAAGATCTCTGGACTAGCGGGAAAGATACTAGCACAGATACGCAGTATTTT.

J is TRBJ2-2 and V is TRBV4-1, with D maybe TRBD1 (6 bases). The length of the CDR3 is 15 residues. The germline CDR1 and CDR2 sequences are MGHRA and YSYEKL. V shed 0 bases and J shed 4 bases, with 9 bases lying between them. The chain's CDR3 is CASSQEARGTGELFF. As DNA, the CDR3 is TGCGCCAGCAGCCAAGAGGCCAGGGGCACCGGGGAGCTGTTTTTT.